The clone carrying this T cell receptor (beta chain) was counted a few times. What it binds is unknown. The sample originates from a study of blood T cells in healthy people across ages. With 4 bases removed from V and 4 bases from J, the gap between germline ends came to 7 bases. This CDR3 contains 11 residues. Germline assignment: CDR1 SQVTM and CDR2 ANQGSEA. Points from the study as a whole: PBMCs that were unsorted prevented a conclusive naive versus antigen-experienced comparison. Both naive CD4+ cell counts and diversity were greater in long-lived donors than in aged donors.

Then a second PCR, running about 7 to 11 cycles, was carried out with a sample-barcoded 5' primer and a J-beta primer mix. The study obtained at least 2.5 million CDR3-containing paired-end reads from every sample. TCRdb re-analysed the 5' RACE reads in MiXCR, keeping a single row per CDR3 protein. The sample gives about 720,000 distinct CDR3 sequences, about 20% of which show up once; 22% is in the top ten. Each sample used at least 6 million PBMCs. This clonotype originated in a man aged 70 or older in good health. Input material: blood. The chain employs TRBV29-1 and TRBJ1-1, with D tentatively TRBD1 (5 bases). The CDR3 is CSVVDTTEAFF. The CDR3 DNA reads as TGCAGCGTTGTGGACACCACTGAAGCTTTCTTT.